Below, 27 T cell receptor beta chains from the same sample are listed, as sequenced in a study of cytomegalovirus exposure and HLA in healthy donors. This PCR relied on a set of 60 Vbeta primers and 13 Jbeta primers. Using immunoSEQ multiplex PCR, the repertoire was profiled, and TCRdb retains in-frame clones only, with some absent. The sample yields just over 150,000 clones, around four fifths seen once. The sequenced sample consisted of PBMCs. The receptors stem from a man younger than 30 in good health and CMV-seronegative.

The rearrangement links TRBV27 to TRBJ2-7; D is perhaps TRBD1 (5 bases). The germline V and J ends were trimmed by 8 bases and 6 bases, with 11 bases remaining between them. This CDR3 has 11 amino acids. CDR1 and CDR2 (germline): MNHEY, SMNVEV (reference sequence). Here the CDR3 reads CASSQGREQYF. For the CDR3, the DNA is TGTGCCAGCTCCCAGGGTCGCGAGCAGTACTTC.

This chain joins TRBV18 and TRBJ1-5; possible D gene TRBD1, 6 bases. In germline, CDR1 is KGHSH, CDR2 LQKENI. The CDR3 loop spans 22 amino acids. V dropped 2 bases and J dropped 0 bases, with 29 bases sitting between them. This CDR3 reads CASSPFGHPWDTPNYSNQPQHF. The CDR3 DNA reads TGTGCCAGCTCACCATTTGGTCATCCTTGGGACACCCCCAATTATAGCAATCAGCCCCAGCATTTT.

The V gene is TRBV7-2, the J gene TRBJ2-3, with D possibly matching TRBD1 (6 bases). The ends were cut back, 6 bases at V and 6 bases at J, with 13 bases in the middle. From germline, CDR1 is SGHTA and CDR2 FQGNSA. The CDR3 spans 13 residues. The CDR3 sequence: CASSRGSVDTQYF. DNA for the CDR3: TGTGCCAGCAGTAGGGGGAGCGTGGATACGCAGTATTTT.

The V gene is TRBV7-3, the J gene TRBJ2-1; 8 nucleotides align to TRBD2. J gave up 0 bases and V 0 bases, and 7 bases lay outside the gene matches. Germline lookup yields CDR1 SGHTA and CDR2 FQGTGA. The CDR3 sequence is 18 residues long. The CDR3 DNA follows: TGTGCCAGCAGCTTAACAGGAGGACTAGCCAGCTCCTACAATGAGCAGTTCTTC. Amino acid sequence: CASSLTGGLASSYNEQFF.

This chain links TRBV4-1 with TRBJ1-5; weak D call: TRBD1 (6 bases). The length of the CDR3 is 17 residues. V lost 0 bases and J lost 3, with 15 bases in between. Per germline, CDR1 MGHRA and CDR2 YSYEKL. The CDR3 reads CASSQEGGTRVNQPQHF. The CDR3 DNA follows: TGCGCCAGCAGCCAAGAGGGGGGGACAAGGGTCAATCAGCCCCAGCATTTT.

This clone was found once. The chain combines TRBV5-4 with TRBJ1-2; no clear D. Trimming removed 0 bases at V and 4 bases at J, with 13 bases between. CDR3 length: 15 residues. Germline CDR1 and CDR2: SGHNT and YYREEE (reference sequence). In DNA, the CDR3 is TGTGCCAGCAGCTTGGGGCGGGGAAAGCTCTATGGCTACACCTTC. It yields the protein CASSLGRGKLYGYTF.

V gene TRBV28 combines with J gene TRBJ2-1; D may be TRBD2 (6 bases). This CDR3 is built from 16 residues. Germline V gene lookup returns CDR1 MDHEN and CDR2 SYDVKM. V dropped 4 bases and J dropped 6 bases, with 19 bases sitting between them. The CDR3: CASSSGGNQGRNEQFF. The CDR3 region has the DNA TGTGCCAGCAGTTCTGGAGGGAATCAGGGTCGCAATGAGCAGTTCTTC.

The rearrangement uses TRBV6-1 and TRBJ1-5; tentative D call: TRBD1 (5 bases). Germline lookup yields CDR1 MNHNS and CDR2 SASEGT. The CDR3 totals 14 residues. Deletions cut 4 bases from V and 3 bases from J, with 10 bases between. The CDR3 region is CASSVQGYNQPQHF. CDR3 in DNA: TGTGCCAGCAGTGTCCAGGGATACAATCAGCCCCAGCATTTT.

Note on this clone: The same CDR3 also results from other DNA sequences found in this sample. This sequence joins TRBV18 and TRBJ1-5; 7 bases line up with TRBD1. V dropped 3 bases and J dropped 4; count of bases not matched to a gene: 3. The CDR3 covers 14 residues. Germline loops: CDR1 KGHSH, CDR2 LQKENI. The CDR3 is CASSPSGGNQPQHF. In DNA, the CDR3 is TGTGCCAGCTCACCGTCAGGGGGGAATCAGCCCCAGCATTTT.

This clone was counted a single time. The chain is built from TRBV6-5 and TRBJ2-1; D not resolved. The germline V gene encodes CDR1 MNHEY and CDR2 SVGAGI. The CDR3 extends over 15 amino acids. The germline V and J ends were trimmed by 0 bases and 0 bases, with 6 bases remaining between them. CDR3 sequence: CASSYSRSSYNEQFF. The DNA for the CDR3 is TGTGCCAGCAGTTACTCCAGAAGCTCCTACAATGAGCAGTTCTTC.

The rearrangement uses TRBV5-1 and TRBJ1-3; no clear D gene. Germline CDR1 reads SGHRS; CDR2 reads YFSETQ. CDR3 length: 14 amino acids. Trimming shortened V by 7 bases and J by 0 bases, and 11 bases separated the two germline ends. The CDR3 here is CASPWQISGNTIYF. The CDR3 DNA reads TGCGCCAGCCCGTGGCAAATCTCTGGAAACACCATATATTTT.

The chain couples TRBV6-1 to TRBJ1-1; D is undetermined. CDR1 is MNHNS and CDR2 is SASEGT in the germline V gene. Trimming shortened V by 8 bases and J by 0 bases, and 13 bases separated the two germline ends. This CDR3 is built from 14 residues. The CDR3 bases are TGTGCCAGCCTTTCCAAGAACATGAACACTGAAGCTTTCTTT. This sequence encodes CASLSKNMNTEAFF.

The CDR3 region has the DNA TGTGCCAGCTCCCCCCGGGGAACCAATGAAAAACTGTTTTTT. It yields the protein CASSPRGTNEKLFF. The J gene is TRBJ1-4, the V gene TRBV18; no definite D call. Between the trimmed V and J ends, which lost 6 bases and 5 bases, there was a span of 13 bases. Germline V gives CDR1 KGHSH, CDR2 LQKENI. This CDR3 region has 14 residues.

The chain recombines TRBV28 with TRBJ1-1, with TRBD1 identical over 11 bases. J lost 11 bases, V lost 3 bases, and 14 bases had no gene match. CDR1 MDHEN and CDR2 SYDVKM come from the germline V gene. The CDR3 runs 16 residues. CDR3 bases: TGTGCCAGCAGTTTCGAGGGGACAGGGGGTCCCAAGGGGGCTTTCTTT. Its protein is CASSFEGTGGPKGAFF. Using reference TRBV28 and TRBJ1-1 for the parts outside the CDR3, the full variable domain is DVKVTQSSRYLVKRTGEKVFLECVQDMDHENMFWYRQDPGLGLRLIYFSYDVKMKEKGDIPEGYSVSREKKERFSLILESASTNQTSMYLCASSFEGTGGPKGAFFGQGTRLTVV.

V and J are TRBV5-8 and TRBJ2-7, with D possibly matching TRBD2 (5 bases). The CDR3 runs 15 residues. The V end was cut by 0 bases, the J end by 3 bases, with 13 bases between. In germline, CDR1 is SGHTS, CDR2 YDEGEE. The CDR3 nucleotides are TGTGCCAGCAGCTTGGAAGCGGTAGCCCGCTACGAGCAGTACTTC. Amino acids: CASSLEAVARYEQYF.

This clone was seen once. The V call is TRBV28, the J call TRBJ2-5, with TRBD1 as a possible D gene (6 bases). Trimming removed 2 bases at V and 3 bases at J, with 16 bases between. The CDR3 runs 16 residues. Germline V gives CDR1 MDHEN, CDR2 SYDVKM. The CDR3 nucleotides read TGTGCCAGCAGTTTACGAGGGACACCATACAAAGAGACCCAGTACTTC. It codes for CASSLRGTPYKETQYF.

V usage is TRBV6-6 and J usage is TRBJ1-3; D gene unclear. Looked up from germline, CDR1 is MNHNY and CDR2 is SVGAGI (reference sequence). Trimming pared 7 bases from V and 2 bases from J, leaving 15 bases between. This CDR3 is built from 15 residues. The CDR3 reads CASIDPRGTGNTIYF. The DNA of the CDR3 is TGTGCCAGCATTGACCCCCGGGGAACTGGAAACACCATATATTTT.

This clone appeared once. The CDR3 reads CASSQVHETEAFF. As DNA, the CDR3 is TGTGCCAGCAGCCAAGTACATGAAACTGAAGCTTTCTTT. V usage is TRBV14 and J usage is TRBJ1-1; D is unresolved. The CDR3 is made up of 13 amino acids. Germline CDR1 is SGHDN and CDR2 is FVKESK. Trimming cost V 1 base and J 5 bases, with 8 bases left between them.

There are a few counts of this clone. The CDR3 bases are TGTGCCAGCAGCGTGTCACAGAACTATGGCTACACCTTC. Translating it yields CASSVSQNYGYTF. The chain couples TRBV7-2 to TRBJ1-2; D is uncertain. Deletions cut 5 bases from V and 2 bases from J, with 9 bases between. This CDR3 contains 13 residues. Germline V gives CDR1 SGHTA, CDR2 FQGNSA.

This clone was counted between two and nine times. The V call is TRBV21-1, the J call TRBJ2-7; TRBD1, as called in the table, went unchecked against the DNA. TRBV21-1 is tagged as a pseudogene. The CDR3 is made up of 18 amino acids. CDR3 protein: CASSRGPGQGDKPYEQYF. CDR3 in DNA: TGTGCCAGCAGCAGGGGCCCGGGACAGGGGGATAAGCCCTACGAGCAGTACTTC.

The rearrangement links TRBV19 to TRBJ2-5; 9 nucleotides match TRBD2. V dropped 5 bases and J dropped 4; count of bases not matched to a gene: 14. The germline gives CDR1 LNHDA, CDR2 SQIVND (reference sequence). The CDR3 length is 17 residues. In nucleotides, the CDR3 is TGTGCCAGTAGTCCATCCGGTGGCCTAGCGGGAATAGAGACCCAGTACTTC. It translates to CASSPSGGLAGIETQYF.

The gene calls are TRBV28 and TRBJ2-7, with TRBD1 matching over 7 bases. This CDR3 is built from 14 residues. V lost 3 bases to trimming and J lost 3 bases; unmatched junction nucleotides: 5. From germline, CDR1 is MDHEN and CDR2 SYDVKM. The CDR3 loop reads CASSFKGQSYEQYF. The CDR3 coding sequence is TGTGCCAGCAGTTTTAAGGGACAGAGCTACGAGCAGTACTTC. Filled out from reference TRBV28 and TRBJ2-7, the complete variable domain reads DVKVTQSSRYLVKRTGEKVFLECVQDMDHENMFWYRQDPGLGLRLIYFSYDVKMKEKGDIPEGYSVSREKKERFSLILESASTNQTSMYLCASSFKGQSYEQYFGPGTRLTVT.

The V and J genes are TRBV6-5 and TRBJ1-5; maybe TRBD1 (6 bases). The length of the CDR3 is 16 residues. Per the germline V gene, CDR1 is MNHEY and CDR2 is SVGAGI. Trimming stripped 0 bases from V and 11 bases from J, with 20 bases between. The CDR3 region is CASSYSVVDSQSAQHF. In nucleotides, the CDR3 is TGTGCCAGCAGTTACTCGGTCGTGGACAGTCAATCGGCCCAGCATTTT.

This clone appeared a single time. This chain joins TRBV11-1 and TRBJ2-6; D perhaps matches TRBD1 (6 bases). The germline V gene has CDR1 SGHAT and CDR2 FQDESV (reference sequence). The V gene lost 4 bases and the J gene lost 2 bases, with 15 bases spanning the gap. CDR3 length equals 17 residues. CDR3 DNA: TGTGCCAGCAGCTCGGACAGTGAAGTAGCTGGGGCCAACGTCCTGACTTTC. Translating gives CASSSDSEVAGANVLTF.

DNA for the CDR3: TGTGCCAGCAGGGTGACAGGATTTCTAGACGGCTACACCTTC. This gives the protein CASRVTGFLDGYTF. The rearrangement links TRBV28 to TRBJ1-2; TRBD1 might be the D (6 bases). Deletions cut 6 bases from V and 8 bases from J, with 19 bases between. The CDR3 totals 14 residues. Germline V gives CDR1 MDHEN, CDR2 SYDVKM.

The J gene is TRBJ2-5, the V gene TRBV4-1; possibly TRBD1 for D (6 bases). V dropped 1 base and J dropped 7 bases, with 13 bases sitting between them. The CDR3 contains 14 residues. CDR1 is MGHRA and CDR2 is YSYEKL in the germline V gene. The CDR3, as DNA: TGCGCCAGCAGCCAAGCTACAGGGCCCGGGACCCAGTACTTC. It yields the protein CASSQATGPGTQYF.

V usage is TRBV6-6 and J usage is TRBJ2-7; possible D gene TRBD2, 6 bases. There are 15 residues in the CDR3. Trimming removed 2 bases at V and 5 bases at J, with 16 bases between. The germline V gene has CDR1 MNHNY and CDR2 SVGAGI (reference sequence). CDR3 amino acids: CASSYKAGDVHEQYF. The DNA of the CDR3 is TGTGCCAGCAGTTACAAAGCGGGTGACGTCCACGAGCAGTACTTC.